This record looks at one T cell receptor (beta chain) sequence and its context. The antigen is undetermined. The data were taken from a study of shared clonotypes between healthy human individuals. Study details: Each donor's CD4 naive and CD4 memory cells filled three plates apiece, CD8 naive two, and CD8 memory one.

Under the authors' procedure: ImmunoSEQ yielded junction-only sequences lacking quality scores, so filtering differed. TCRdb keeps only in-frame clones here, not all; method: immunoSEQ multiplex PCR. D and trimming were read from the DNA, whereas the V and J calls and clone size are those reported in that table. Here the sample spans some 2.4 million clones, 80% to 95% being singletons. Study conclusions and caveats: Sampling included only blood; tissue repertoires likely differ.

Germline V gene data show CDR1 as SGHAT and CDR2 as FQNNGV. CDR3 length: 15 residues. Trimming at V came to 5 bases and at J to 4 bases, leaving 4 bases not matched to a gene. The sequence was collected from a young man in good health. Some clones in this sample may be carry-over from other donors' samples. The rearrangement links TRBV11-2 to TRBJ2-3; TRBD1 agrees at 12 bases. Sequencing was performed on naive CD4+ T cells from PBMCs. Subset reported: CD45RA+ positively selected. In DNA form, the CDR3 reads TGTGCCAGCAGCCAAGGGACAGGGGGCGCAGATACGCAGTATTTT. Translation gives CASSQGTGGADTQYF.